A single TCR beta chain is shown here with its context. Its antigen is currently unknown. The record originates from a study of CXCR3-negative and CXCR3-positive naive CD8 T cells. General study points: Naive subsets had comparable surface CD5, so TRB CDR3 properties gauged TCR strength. Within a donor, both naive subsets shared TRBV-TRBJ usage, unlike memory cells. Hydrophobicity was higher for TRB CDR3s found in CXCR3-positive naive cells than in CXCR3-negative naive cells.

CD45RO-CCR7+CD27+CD95- expression identified naive CD8+ T cells. The TRB cDNA libraries were prepared by 5' RACE with UMI labels. TCRdb reprocessed the 5' RACE reads and stores each CDR3 protein as one record, lacking DNA. Its listing shows fewer than 95,000 distinct CDR3 sequences. The V gene's germline CDR1 is SGHTA and CDR2 FQGNSA. The CDR3 loop spans 13 amino acids. This sequence joins TRBV7-2 and TRBJ2-7; TCRdb returns TRBD1, unconfirmable since there is no DNA. The source of this sequence is a human donor in good health. Some clones in this sample may be carry-over from other donors' samples. Sequencing input: naive CXCR3- CD8+ T cells from blood. The subset was: CD45RO-CCR7+CD27+CD95- naive CD8+ T cells lacking CXCR3 (TNR3-). The CDR3 sequence is CASSLTGKHEQYF. Using reference TRBV7-2 and TRBJ2-7 for the parts outside the CDR3, the full variable domain is GAGVSQSPSNKVTEKGKDVELRCDPISGHTALYWYRQSLGQGLEFLIYFQGNSAPDKSGLPSDRFSAERTGGSVSTLTIQRTQQEDSAVYLCASSLTGKHEQYFGPGTRLTVT.